A selection of T cell receptor beta chains follows, all from one sample in a study of CD8 T cells in ankylosing spondylitis. Using its own MiXCR run on the 5' RACE reads, TCRdb lists one record per CDR3 protein. Found here are approximately 190,000 distinct CDR3 sequences, approximately 13% of them singletons; the top ten hold 9.5% to 11%. Sequenced: blood, either unsorted or a sorted T cell fraction (not recorded which). These receptors were taken from a female donor with ankylosing spondylitis or in good health (not recorded which). Both conserved end residues are part of each CDR3. A D gene is named only where the DNA matches it firmly. Clone sizes are given selectively: once, few, many, or a class where the clone is expanded.

TRBV27	TRBJ2-7	NA	many	TGTGCCAGCAGTTTAAAGGGGCGGTACGGTGCCGAGCAGTACTTC	CASSLKGRYGAEQYF
TRBV7-3	TRBJ2-2	NA	few	TGTGCCAGCAGCTTGACTCCCGGGGAGCTGTTTTTT	CASSLTPGELFF
TRBV5-1	TRBJ2-1	TRBD1	many	TGCGCCAGCAGCTTGGGACAGGGGGCGGTCAATGAGCAGTTCTTC	CASSLGQGAVNEQFF
TRBV30	TRBJ1-1	NA	NA	TGTGCCTGGAGTAGGACTGGGCCGAACACTGAAGCTTTCTTT	CAWSRTGPNTEAFF
TRBV5-1	TRBJ2-1	TRBD2	many	TGCGCCAGCAGCTTGGGACTAGCGGTCTCCTACAATGAGCAGTTCTTC	CASSLGLAVSYNEQFF
TRBV7-9	TRBJ1-4	TRBD1	few	TGTGCCAGCAGCCCAGGGGGGGCTTCGGGGGCTAATGAAAAACTGTTTTTT	CASSPGGASGANEKLFF
TRBV4-2	TRBJ1-2	NA	many	TGTGCCAGCAGCCAAGATCAGGACCGAGCTAACTATGGCTACACCTTC	CASSQDQDRANYGYTF
TRBV27	TRBJ2-1	NA	many	TGTGCCAGCAGCGGACCATACAATGAGCAGTTCTTC	CASSGPYNEQFF
TRBV7-2	TRBJ2-1	TRBD2	many	TGTGCCAGCAGTTTTAGCGGGAGTGGGAGGTATGAGCAGTTCTTC	CASSFSGSGRYEQFF
TRBV7-2	TRBJ2-2	TRBD2	many	TGTGCCAGCAGCCGTCTACTAGCGAAGGACGGGGAGCTGTTTTTT	CASSRLLAKDGELFF
TRBV7-9	TRBJ1-3	NA	NA	TGTGCCAGCAGCCCCCGAGGAATCTCTGGAAACACCATATATTTT	CASSPRGISGNTIYF
TRBV20-1	TRBJ2-3	TRBD2	few	TGCAGTGCTAGAGATCTGGCGGGAGGGGACACAGATACGCAGTATTTT	CSARDLAGGDTDTQYF
TRBV27	TRBJ1-5	NA	many	TGTGCCAGCAGTGACCGACGGGAGAACAATCAGCCCCAGCATTTT	CASSDRRENNQPQHF
TRBV12-3/TRBV12-4	TRBJ2-7	NA	many	TGTGCCAGCAGTGTCCGGGCCACCTATGAGCAGTACTTC	CASSVRATYEQYF
TRBV9	TRBJ1-1	NA	few	TGTGCCAGCAGCGTAGGCCCGACAACCCCTGGGGAAGCTTTCTTT	CASSVGPTTPGEAFF
TRBV28	TRBJ1-1	NA	NA	TGTGCCAGCAGTGCCCCACAGGGATGGACTGAAGCTTTCTTT	CASSAPQGWTEAFF
TRBV4-2	TRBJ1-1	NA	many	TGTGCCAGCAGCCAAGCACTAGGGTGGGACTTTGAAGCTTTCTTT	CASSQALGWDFEAFF
TRBV5-4	TRBJ1-2	TRBD1	few	TGTGCCAGCAGCTCTCAACAGGGGGACCGTTATCACTATGGCTACACCTTC	CASSSQQGDRYHYGYTF
TRBV7-9	TRBJ2-7	NA	many	TGTGCCAGCAGCTGGCACGGGAGCTCCTACGAGCAGTACTTC	CASSWHGSSYEQYF
TRBV2	TRBJ2-1	NA	many	TGTGCCAGCAGTGAAACTCCATCCTACAATGAGCAGTTCTTC	CASSETPSYNEQFF
TRBV4-3	TRBJ2-5	TRBD1	NA	TGCGCCAGCAGCCTCGACAGGGGGGTAGGAACCCAGTACTTC	CASSLDRGVGTQYF
TRBV20-1	TRBJ1-2	TRBD1	few	TGCAGTGCTAGTTCAGGGGGGGGGGTGAACTATGGCTACACCTTC	CSASSGGGVNYGYTF
TRBV10-3	TRBJ2-5	NA	few	TGTGCCATCAGTGAGGGGGTTGCGGGTGAGACCCAGTACTTC	CAISEGVAGETQYF
TRBV12-3/TRBV12-4	TRBJ2-7	NA	NA	TGTGCCAGCAGTTTCCGGGACGGACCTTACGAGCAGTACTTC	CASSFRDGPYEQYF
TRBV27	TRBJ2-7	TRBD1	many	TGTGCCAGCAGTTTGACAGGGACCTACGAGCAGTACTTC	CASSLTGTYEQYF
TRBV6-5	TRBJ2-3	NA	many	TGTGCCAGCAGTTACGTATATGGGGGGAATACGCAGTATTTT	CASSYVYGGNTQYF
TRBV6-1	TRBJ1-6	TRBD1	many	TGTGCCAGCAGCGACAGGGATAATTCACCCCTCCACTTT	CASSDRDNSPLHF
TRBV5-6	TRBJ2-1	NA	many	TGTGCCAGCAGCCTGCCTAGCCTTAGCTCCTACAATGAGCAGTTCTTC	CASSLPSLSSYNEQFF
TRBV20-1	TRBJ2-1	TRBD1	many	TGCAGTGCTCGACAGGGGGCTCTCGATGAGCAGTTCTTC	CSARQGALDEQFF
TRBV24-1	TRBJ1-2	NA	few	TGTGCCACCAGTGATCCCGGTGGGTCCTATGGCTACACCTTC	CATSDPGGSYGYTF
TRBV7-2	TRBJ2-5	TRBD2	few	TGTGCCAGCAGCTTAAATACGCTAGCGGGAGGGGGGGAGACCCAGTACTTC	CASSLNTLAGGGETQYF
TRBV18	TRBJ1-1	NA	many	TGTGCCAGCTCACGGGGAGAGAACACTGAAGCTTTCTTT	CASSRGENTEAFF
TRBV7-8	TRBJ2-5	TRBD1	NA	TGTGCCAGCAGCCCCCCTCGGACAGGGGGGAGGGAGCCCCAGTACTTC	CASSPPRTGGREPQYF
TRBV5-1	TRBJ2-1	NA	many	TGCGCCAGCAGCCCTGGTATAGATCCGTACAATGAGCAGTTCTTC	CASSPGIDPYNEQFF
TRBV7-2	TRBJ2-5	NA	many	TGTGCCAGCAGCTACGGACAGCGAGAGACCCAGTACTTC	CASSYGQRETQYF
TRBV15	TRBJ1-1	TRBD1	NA	TGTGCCACCAGCAGAGATGTAGTAACAGGGGGCACTGAAGCTTTCTTT	CATSRDVVTGGTEAFF
TRBV5-8	TRBJ2-4	TRBD2	few	TGTGCCAGCAGCTTCACTAGCGGGAGACTCGGAAACATTCAGTACTTC	CASSFTSGRLGNIQYF
TRBV20-1	TRBJ2-1	TRBD2	few	TGCAGTGCTACCCGGGAGGCAACCTACAATGAGCAGTTCTTC	CSATREATYNEQFF